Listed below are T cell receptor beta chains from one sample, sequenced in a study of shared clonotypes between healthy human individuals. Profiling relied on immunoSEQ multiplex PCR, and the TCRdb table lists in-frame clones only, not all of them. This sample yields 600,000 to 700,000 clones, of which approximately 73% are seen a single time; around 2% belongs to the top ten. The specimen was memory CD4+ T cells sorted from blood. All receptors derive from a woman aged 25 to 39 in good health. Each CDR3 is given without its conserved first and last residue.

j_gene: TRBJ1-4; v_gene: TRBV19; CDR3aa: ASSTVGQYIEKLF
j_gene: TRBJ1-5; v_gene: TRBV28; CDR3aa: ASSLPLVGQPQH
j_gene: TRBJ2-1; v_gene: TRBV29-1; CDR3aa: SVGLAGTYNEQF
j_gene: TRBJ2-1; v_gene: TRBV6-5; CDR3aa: ASSSDRGRGNEQF
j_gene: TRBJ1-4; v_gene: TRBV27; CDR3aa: ASRPLGPNEKLF
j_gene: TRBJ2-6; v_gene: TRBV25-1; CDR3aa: ASRESGANVLT
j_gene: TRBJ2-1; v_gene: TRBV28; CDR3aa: ASSPRGLAVNEQF
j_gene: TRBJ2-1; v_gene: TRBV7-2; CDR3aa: ASSYQRDSYNEQF
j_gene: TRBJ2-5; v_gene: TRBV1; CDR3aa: TSSSRLPALPAETQY
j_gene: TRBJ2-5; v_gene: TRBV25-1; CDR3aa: ASSESGSGETQY
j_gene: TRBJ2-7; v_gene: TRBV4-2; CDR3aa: ASSRQSSYEQY
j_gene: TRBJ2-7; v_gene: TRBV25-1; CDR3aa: ASRAGGLLEQY
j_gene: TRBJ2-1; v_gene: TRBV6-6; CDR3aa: ASSTSGSSNEQF
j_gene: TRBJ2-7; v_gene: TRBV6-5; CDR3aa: ASRREGLTYEQY
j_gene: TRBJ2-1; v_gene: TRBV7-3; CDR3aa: ASSFNGPGGNEQF
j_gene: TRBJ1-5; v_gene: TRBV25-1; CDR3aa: ASSAEGGGGNQPQH
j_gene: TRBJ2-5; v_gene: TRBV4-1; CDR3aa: ASSQGIGVIGETQY
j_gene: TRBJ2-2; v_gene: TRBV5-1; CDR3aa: ASSLVGTGELF
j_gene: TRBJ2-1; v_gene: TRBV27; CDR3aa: ASSRKPPGQLNNEQF
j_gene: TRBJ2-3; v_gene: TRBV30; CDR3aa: AWQISTDTQY
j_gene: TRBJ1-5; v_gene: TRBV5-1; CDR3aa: ASSLDGPSTSNQPQH
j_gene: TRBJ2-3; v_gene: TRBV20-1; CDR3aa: SAVLRDTQY
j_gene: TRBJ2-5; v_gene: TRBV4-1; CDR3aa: ASSQVALGETQY
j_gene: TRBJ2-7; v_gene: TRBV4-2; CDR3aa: ASSRGGRDPAVEQY
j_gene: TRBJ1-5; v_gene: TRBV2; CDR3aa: ASRGTGGSNQPQH
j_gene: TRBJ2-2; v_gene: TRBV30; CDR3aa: AWSVLGTTGELF
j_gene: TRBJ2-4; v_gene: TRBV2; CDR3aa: ASRRDADIQY
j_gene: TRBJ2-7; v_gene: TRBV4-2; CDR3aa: ASSQGSLAGLYEQY
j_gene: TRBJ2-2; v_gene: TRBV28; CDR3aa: ASRVASTGELF